The 3 T cell receptor beta chains below were found in one sample sequenced in a study of Graves' ophthalmopathy and Graves' hyperthyroidism. TCR beta CDR3 regions were amplified from RNA transcripts. The authors performed first-round RT-PCR with HTBI primers and then a second-round multiplex PCR. TCRdb itself ran the multiplex PCR reads through MiXCR, one entry per CDR3 protein. There are 400,000 or so distinct CDR3 sequences in the sample; roughly 17% occur only once, and roughly 2.6% lies in the top ten. Sample: peripheral blood. These receptors all stem from an adult woman with stable Graves' hyperthyroidism.

The rearrangement links TRBV29-1 to TRBJ2-4, with 9 bases that match TRBD1. The CDR3 runs to 13 residues. The trim removed 5 bases at V and 6 bases at J, leaving 5 bases unmatched. Germline-derived CDR1 and CDR2 are SQVTM and ANQGSEA. The CDR3 DNA follows: TGCAGCGTTCATTGGACAGGGGTAAACATTCAGTACTTC. It yields the protein CSVHWTGVNIQYF.

This clonotype has a count of ten or more. This CDR3 is CASSLGQANTEAFF. The CDR3 bases are TGTGCCAGCAGTCTAGGACAAGCGAACACTGAAGCTTTCTTT. This chain joins TRBV27 and TRBJ1-1, with D tentatively TRBD1 (5 bases). The ends were cut back, 5 bases at V and 1 base at J, with 11 bases in the middle. Germline V gene lookup returns CDR1 MNHEY and CDR2 SMNVEV (reference sequence). The CDR3 length is 14 residues.

This clonotype came up many times. The chain combines TRBV20-1 with TRBJ1-5; 9 bases are a match to TRBD1. This CDR3 is built from 14 residues. The V and J ends lost 3 bases and 7 bases, in that order; junction bases with no gene match: 7. Germline V lookup: CDR1 DFQATT, CDR2 SNEGSKA (reference sequence). The chain's CDR3 is CSASFTGGGQPQHF. The CDR3 DNA follows: TGCAGTGCTAGCTTTACAGGGGGCGGACAGCCCCAGCATTTT.